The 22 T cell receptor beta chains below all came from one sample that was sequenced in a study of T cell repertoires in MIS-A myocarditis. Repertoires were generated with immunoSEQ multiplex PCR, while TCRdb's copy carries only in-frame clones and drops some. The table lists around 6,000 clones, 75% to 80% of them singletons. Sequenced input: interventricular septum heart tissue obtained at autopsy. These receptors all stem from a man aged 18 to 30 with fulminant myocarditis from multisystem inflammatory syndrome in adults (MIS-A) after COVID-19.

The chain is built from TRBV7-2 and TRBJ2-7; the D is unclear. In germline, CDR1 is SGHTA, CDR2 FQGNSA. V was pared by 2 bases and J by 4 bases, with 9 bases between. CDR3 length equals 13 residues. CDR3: CASSLSATYEQYF. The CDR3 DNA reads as TGTGCCAGCAGCTTATCGGCAACTTACGAGCAGTACTTC.

CDR3 nucleotide sequence: TGTGCCAGCAGAGTGATGATGGATACTGAAGCTTTCTTT. It is translated as CASRVMMDTEAFF. V and J are TRBV7-2 and TRBJ1-1; D unclear. With 6 bases removed from V and 5 bases from J, the gap between germline ends came to 13 bases. The CDR3 has 13 amino acids. Germline V lookup: CDR1 SGHTA, CDR2 FQGNSA.

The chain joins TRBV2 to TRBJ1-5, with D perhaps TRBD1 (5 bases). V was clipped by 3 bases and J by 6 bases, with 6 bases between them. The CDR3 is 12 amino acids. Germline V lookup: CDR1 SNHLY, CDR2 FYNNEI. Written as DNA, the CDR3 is TGTGCCAGCAGTGAGCAGGGTCAGCCCCAGCATTTT. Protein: CASSEQGQPQHF.

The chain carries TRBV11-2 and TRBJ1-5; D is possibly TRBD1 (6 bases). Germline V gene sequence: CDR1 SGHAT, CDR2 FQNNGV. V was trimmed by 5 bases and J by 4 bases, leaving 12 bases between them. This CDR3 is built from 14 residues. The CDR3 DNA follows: TGTGCCAGCAGCCTAACCCAGGGGAATCAGCCCCAGCATTTT. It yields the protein CASSLTQGNQPQHF.

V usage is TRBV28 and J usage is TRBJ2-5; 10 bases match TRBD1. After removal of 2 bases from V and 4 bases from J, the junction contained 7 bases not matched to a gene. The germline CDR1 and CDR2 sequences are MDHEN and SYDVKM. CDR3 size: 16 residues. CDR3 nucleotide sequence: TGTGCCAGCAGTTTACGGGACAGGGGATTTCGAGAGACCCAGTACTTC. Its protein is CASSLRDRGFRETQYF.

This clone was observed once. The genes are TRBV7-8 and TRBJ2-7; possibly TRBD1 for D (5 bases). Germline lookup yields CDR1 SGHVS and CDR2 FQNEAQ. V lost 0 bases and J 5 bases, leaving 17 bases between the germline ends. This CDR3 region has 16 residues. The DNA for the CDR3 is TGTGCCAGCAGCTTAGCGATAGGGGAAGTCCCCCACGAGCAGTACTTC. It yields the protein CASSLAIGEVPHEQYF.

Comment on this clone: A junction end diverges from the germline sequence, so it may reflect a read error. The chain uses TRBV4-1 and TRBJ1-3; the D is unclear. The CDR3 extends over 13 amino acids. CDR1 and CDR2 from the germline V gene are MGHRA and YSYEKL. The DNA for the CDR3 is TGCGCCAGCAGCCAAGATCTCTCGACCGGCCCGGACTTT. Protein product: CASSQDLSTGPDF.

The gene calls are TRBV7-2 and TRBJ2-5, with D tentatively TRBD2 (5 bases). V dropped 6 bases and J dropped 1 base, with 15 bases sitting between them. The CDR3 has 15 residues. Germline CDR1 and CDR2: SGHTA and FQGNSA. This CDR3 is CASSIGSTLQETQYF. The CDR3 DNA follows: TGTGCCAGCAGTATAGGGAGCACCCTCCAAGAGACCCAGTACTTC.

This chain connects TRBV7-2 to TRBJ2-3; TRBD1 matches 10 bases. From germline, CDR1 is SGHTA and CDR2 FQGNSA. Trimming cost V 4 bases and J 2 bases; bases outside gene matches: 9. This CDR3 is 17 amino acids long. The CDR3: CASSSSPGTGDTDTQYF. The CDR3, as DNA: TGTGCCAGCAGCTCGTCGCCCGGGACAGGGGACACAGATACGCAGTATTTT.

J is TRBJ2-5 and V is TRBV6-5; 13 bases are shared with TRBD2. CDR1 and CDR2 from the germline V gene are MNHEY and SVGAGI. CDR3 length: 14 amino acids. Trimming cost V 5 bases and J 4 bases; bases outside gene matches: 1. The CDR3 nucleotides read TGTGCCAGCAGTCGGACTAGCGGGGGAGAGACCCAGTACTTC. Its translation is CASSRTSGGETQYF.

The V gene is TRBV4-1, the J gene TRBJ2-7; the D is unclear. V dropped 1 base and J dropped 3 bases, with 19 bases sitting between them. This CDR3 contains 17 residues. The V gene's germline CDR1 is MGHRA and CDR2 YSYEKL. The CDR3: CASSQGEPIAGVYEQYF. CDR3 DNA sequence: TGCGCCAGCAGCCAAGGCGAGCCGATTGCCGGAGTCTACGAGCAGTACTTC.

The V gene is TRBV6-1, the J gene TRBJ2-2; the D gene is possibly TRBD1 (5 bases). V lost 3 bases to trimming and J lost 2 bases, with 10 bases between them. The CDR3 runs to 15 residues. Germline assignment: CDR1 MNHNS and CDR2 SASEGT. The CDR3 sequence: CASSEMRTNTGELFF. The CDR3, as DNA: TGTGCCAGCAGTGAGATGAGGACAAACACCGGGGAGCTGTTTTTT.

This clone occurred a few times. The CDR3 protein is CASSQDWGVTGRRYEQYF. The CDR3 DNA reads TGCGCCAGCAGCCAAGATTGGGGGGTTACAGGGAGGAGATACGAGCAGTACTTC. The V gene is TRBV4-3, the J gene TRBJ2-7; D may match TRBD1 or TRBD2 (6 bases each). Trimming cost V 0 bases and J 4 bases, with 22 bases left between them. CDR1 is LGHNA, CDR2 YSLEER, per germline. This CDR3 has 18 amino acids.

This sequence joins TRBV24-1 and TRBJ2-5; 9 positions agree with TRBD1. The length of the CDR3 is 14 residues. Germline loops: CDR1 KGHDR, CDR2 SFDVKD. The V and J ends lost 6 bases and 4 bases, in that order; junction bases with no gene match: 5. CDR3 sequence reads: CATSTPGQGETQYF. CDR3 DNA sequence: TGTGCCACCAGTACACCGGGACAGGGAGAGACCCAGTACTTC.

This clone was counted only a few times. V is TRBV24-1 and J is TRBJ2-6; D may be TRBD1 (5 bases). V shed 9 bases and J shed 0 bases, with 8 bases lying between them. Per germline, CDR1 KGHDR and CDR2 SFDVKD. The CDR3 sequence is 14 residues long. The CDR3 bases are TGTGCCACCCTAGACAGCTCTGGGGCCAACGTCCTGACTTTC. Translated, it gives CATLDSSGANVLTF.

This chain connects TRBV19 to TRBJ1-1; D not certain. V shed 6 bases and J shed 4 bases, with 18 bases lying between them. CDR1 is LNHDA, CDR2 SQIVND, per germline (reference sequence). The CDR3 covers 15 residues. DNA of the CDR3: TGTGCCAGTAGGCCGACATTAACGGGCAGCACTGAAGCTTTCTTT. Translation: CASRPTLTGSTEAFF.

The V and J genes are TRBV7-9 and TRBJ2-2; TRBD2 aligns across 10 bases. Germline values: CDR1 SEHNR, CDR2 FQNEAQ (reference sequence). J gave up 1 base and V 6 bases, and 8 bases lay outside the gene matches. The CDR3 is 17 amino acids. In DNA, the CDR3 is TGTGCCAGCAGTCAGCCGGGACTAGCGCAGAACACCGGGGAGCTGTTTTTT. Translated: CASSQPGLAQNTGELFF.

The CDR3 bases are TGTGCCAGCAGCTACAGGGGGAGGACTGAAGCTTTCTTT. Translated: CASSYRGRTEAFF. The rearrangement links TRBV11-2 to TRBJ1-1, with TRBD1 matching 8 bases. With V trimmed by 4 bases and J by 5 bases, 3 bases remained unmatched. Germline CDR1 is SGHAT and CDR2 is FQNNGV. The CDR3 length is 13 residues.

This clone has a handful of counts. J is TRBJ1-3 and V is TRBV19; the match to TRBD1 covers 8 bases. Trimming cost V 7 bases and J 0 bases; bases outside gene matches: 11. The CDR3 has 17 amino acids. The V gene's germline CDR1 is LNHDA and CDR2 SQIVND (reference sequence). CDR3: CASTSGTGVPSGNTIYF. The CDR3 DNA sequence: TGTGCCAGTACATCCGGGACAGGTGTACCCTCTGGAAACACCATATATTTT. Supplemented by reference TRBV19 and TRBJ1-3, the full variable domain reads DGGITQSPKYLFRKEGQNVTLSCEQNLNHDAMYWYRQDPGQGLRLIYYSQIVNDFQKGDIAEGYSVSREKKESFPLTVTSAQKNPTAFYLCASTSGTGVPSGNTIYFGEGSWLTVV.

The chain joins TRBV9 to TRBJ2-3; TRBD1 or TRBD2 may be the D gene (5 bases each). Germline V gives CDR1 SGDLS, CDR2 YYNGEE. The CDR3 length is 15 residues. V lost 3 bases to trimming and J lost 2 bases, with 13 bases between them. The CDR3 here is CASSGSGTTTDTQYF. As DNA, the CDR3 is TGTGCCAGCAGCGGGTCCGGGACCACCACAGATACGCAGTATTTT.

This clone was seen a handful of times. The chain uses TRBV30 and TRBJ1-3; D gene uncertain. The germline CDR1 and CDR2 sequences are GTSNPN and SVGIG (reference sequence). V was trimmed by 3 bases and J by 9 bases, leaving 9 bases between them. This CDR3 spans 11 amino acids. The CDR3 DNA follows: TGTGCCTGGAGGATAGGGAGCACCATATATTTT. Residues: CAWRIGSTIYF.

The CDR3 sequence is CASSPPGPRGEQYF. The CDR3 nucleotides read TGTGCCAGCAGTCCCCCGGGACCGAGGGGGGAGCAGTACTTC. The chain joins TRBV28 to TRBJ2-7; possibly TRBD1 for D (6 bases). The germline gives CDR1 MDHEN, CDR2 SYDVKM. V lost 5 bases and J lost 7, with 18 bases in between. The CDR3 consists of 14 residues.